A selection of T cell receptor beta chains follows, all from one sample in a study of shared clonotypes between healthy human individuals. Here immunoSEQ multiplex PCR was the method, and the copy in TCRdb shows in-frame clones only, minus some. The table has 850,000 to 1,200,000 clones, around four fifths seen once. Sequencing was done on a sample of memory CD4+ T cells sorted from blood. The receptor set was obtained from a man aged 18 to 29 in good health. The CDR3 runs from the conserved cysteine through the conserved F or W. Each record gives: clone size, D gene, V gene, J gene, CDR3 DNA, CDR3 protein. The D gene is left open where the match is weak. Rows give clone size only sometimes, using once, few, many, or a class for an expanded clone.

size: NA; D: NA; V: TRBV7-2; J: TRBJ2-7; DNA: TGTGCCAGCAGCTTACAACAGACCGAGCAGTACTTC; CDR3: CASSLQQTEQYF
size: few; D: NA; V: TRBV30; J: TRBJ2-2; DNA: TGTGCCTGGAAACAGGGATACAACACCGGGGAGCTGTTTTTT; CDR3: CAWKQGYNTGELFF
size: NA; D: TRBD1; V: TRBV23-1; J: TRBJ1-1; DNA: TGCGCCAGCAGTCAATCTCGGGGGGGGCCGGGACAGGGAAGCACTGAAGCTTTCTTT; CDR3: CASSQSRGGPGQGSTEAFF
size: NA; D: NA; V: TRBV7-2; J: TRBJ2-7; DNA: TGTGCCAGCAGCTTAGATCAGCGCTACGAGCAGTACTTC; CDR3: CASSLDQRYEQYF
size: NA; D: NA; V: TRBV19; J: TRBJ1-1; DNA: TGTGCCAGTCTTAGTATAGCAGGGTCTGAAGCTTTCTTT; CDR3: CASLSIAGSEAFF
size: NA; D: TRBD1; V: TRBV28; J: TRBJ2-3; DNA: TGTGCCAGCAGTTTGGACAGGGGGCATGATACGCAGTATTTT; CDR3: CASSLDRGHDTQYF
size: NA; D: NA; V: TRBV5-1; J: TRBJ2-5; DNA: TGCGCCAGCAGCTTGGGGGGCGCAGGGGCTCTAGGGGAGACCCAGTACTTC; CDR3: CASSLGGAGALGETQYF
size: once; D: NA; V: TRBV7-9; J: TRBJ2-5; DNA: TGTGCCAGCAGCTTCGGCAATGGAGAGACCCAGTACTTC; CDR3: CASSFGNGETQYF
size: few; D: TRBD1; V: TRBV7-2; J: TRBJ2-3; DNA: TGTGCCAGCAGCTATCAACCGGGACAGACAGATACGCAGTATTTT; CDR3: CASSYQPGQTDTQYF
size: NA; D: NA; V: TRBV27; J: TRBJ2-1; DNA: TGTGCCAGCAGTTTAGTGGGGATAGGCAATGAGCAGTTCTTC; CDR3: CASSLVGIGNEQFF
size: NA; D: TRBD2; V: TRBV7-2; J: TRBJ2-3; DNA: TGTGCCAGCACCCGGACTAGCGGGGCCGGAGATACGCAGTATTTT; CDR3: CASTRTSGAGDTQYF
size: NA; D: NA; V: TRBV6-6; J: TRBJ1-2; DNA: TGTGCCAGCAGGTTGGACAGCACGAATTACTATGGCTACACCTTC; CDR3: CASRLDSTNYYGYTF
size: NA; D: TRBD1; V: TRBV5-1; J: TRBJ1-6; DNA: TGCGCCAGCAGCTTGACAGGGGGAGCGGAGTCCTCACCCCTCCACTTT; CDR3: CASSLTGGAESSPLHF
size: NA; D: TRBD2; V: TRBV11-3; J: TRBJ2-3; DNA: TGTGCCAGCAGCTTCGGTGGGACTAGCGGGGGCAAAACAGATACGCAGTATTTT; CDR3: CASSFGGTSGGKTDTQYF
size: NA; D: NA; V: TRBV30; J: TRBJ2-4; DNA: TGTGCCTGGAGTCCGGACGGGTCCAAAAACATTCAGTACTTC; CDR3: CAWSPDGSKNIQYF
size: NA; D: NA; V: TRBV5-1; J: TRBJ2-2; DNA: TGCGCCAGCAGCTTGGAATTGAACACCGGGGAGCTGTTTTTT; CDR3: CASSLELNTGELFF
size: once; D: NA; V: TRBV6-1; J: TRBJ1-3; DNA: TGTGCCGCGGCCCTCTCCACAGGGATAGGAAACACCATATATTTT; CDR3: CAAALSTGIGNTIYF
size: NA; D: NA; V: TRBV30; J: TRBJ2-2; DNA: TGTGCCTGGAGTGGGCACAGGGCGAACACCGGGGAGCTGTTTTTT; CDR3: CAWSGHRANTGELFF
size: NA; D: NA; V: TRBV28; J: TRBJ1-1; DNA: TGTGCCAGCAGTGCTGGTGGGAAGATGAACACTGAAGCTTTCTTT; CDR3: CASSAGGKMNTEAFF
size: NA; D: TRBD2; V: TRBV7-2; J: TRBJ2-7; DNA: TGTGCCAGCAGCTTGGGCCCGGGACTAGCGGGAGGACCAACGGGGGAGCAGTACTTC; CDR3: CASSLGPGLAGGPTGEQYF
size: once; D: NA; V: TRBV2; J: TRBJ1-6; DNA: TGTGCCAGCAGTGGGGATTATAATTCACCCCTCCACTTT; CDR3: CASSGDYNSPLHF
size: NA; D: TRBD2; V: TRBV11-2; J: TRBJ2-6; DNA: TGTGCCAGCAGCTTAAATGGCAGGACTAGCTCTGGGGCCAACGTCCTGACTTTC; CDR3: CASSLNGRTSSGANVLTF
size: NA; D: NA; V: TRBV5-1; J: TRBJ2-5; DNA: TGCGCCAGCAGCCAGGGGGGGGGCTCGCAAGAGACCCAGTACTTC; CDR3: CASSQGGGSQETQYF
size: NA; D: TRBD1; V: TRBV4-2; J: TRBJ2-7; DNA: TGTGCCAGCAGCGGACAATCCCGGGACAGGGGTTACGAGCAGTACTTC; CDR3: CASSGQSRDRGYEQYF
size: NA; D: NA; V: TRBV7-2; J: TRBJ2-4; DNA: TGTGCCAGCAGCTTAGACCGGGGCATTCAGTACTTC; CDR3: CASSLDRGIQYF
size: once; D: NA; V: TRBV20-1; J: TRBJ1-2; DNA: TGCAGTGCTGAACAGGGACGCGGCTACACCTTC; CDR3: CSAEQGRGYTF
size: once; D: NA; V: TRBV7-2; J: TRBJ1-5; DNA: TGTGCCAGCAGCTTAGAAGGAGGGGTTCAGCCCCAGCATTTT; CDR3: CASSLEGGVQPQHF
size: NA; D: NA; V: TRBV9; J: TRBJ2-7; DNA: TGTGCCAGCAGTTCCTCGGGACAAAGCAACGAGCAGTACTTC; CDR3: CASSSSGQSNEQYF
size: once; D: TRBD1; V: TRBV5-5; J: TRBJ1-4; DNA: TGTGCCAGCAGCATAGACAGGGGTGCTAATGAAAAACTGTTTTTT; CDR3: CASSIDRGANEKLFF
size: NA; D: TRBD1; V: TRBV7-2; J: TRBJ2-3; DNA: TGTGCCAGCTTAACAGGGGGCAGGGCAGATACGCAGTATTTT; CDR3: CASLTGGRADTQYF
size: NA; D: TRBD2; V: TRBV6-1; J: TRBJ2-3; DNA: TGTGCCAGCACTAGCGGGAGGAACACAGATACGCAGTATTTT; CDR3: CASTSGRNTDTQYF
size: NA; D: NA; V: TRBV5-8; J: TRBJ2-5; DNA: TGTGCCAGCAGCTCGGGTTGGAACCAAGAGACCCAGTACTTC; CDR3: CASSSGWNQETQYF
size: NA; D: TRBD1; V: TRBV27; J: TRBJ1-2; DNA: TGTGCCAGCAGTCCAATCCCGGGGACAGGGGGCGCGAGCGTCTATGGCTACACCTTC; CDR3: CASSPIPGTGGASVYGYTF
size: NA; D: NA; V: TRBV6-1; J: TRBJ1-1; DNA: TGTGCCAGCAGTGACAGACGCTACACTGAAGCTTTCTTT; CDR3: CASSDRRYTEAFF
size: NA; D: TRBD2; V: TRBV11-2; J: TRBJ2-3; DNA: TGTGCCAGCAGGAGGGGGTTAGCGGGAGAGCATACGCAGTATTTT; CDR3: CASRRGLAGEHTQYF
size: NA; D: NA; V: TRBV5-1; J: TRBJ1-6; DNA: TGCGCCAGCAGCTTGGATGGCTCCTATAATTCACCCCTCCACTTT; CDR3: CASSLDGSYNSPLHF
size: NA; D: TRBD1; V: TRBV11-2; J: TRBJ2-7; DNA: TGTGCCAGCAGCCGAGCCGGGACAGGGGGAAACTACGAGCAGTACTTC; CDR3: CASSRAGTGGNYEQYF
size: NA; D: NA; V: TRBV10-1; J: TRBJ2-7; DNA: TGCGCCAGCAGTGAGTGGGCAGGGGGGAAGCAGTACTTC; CDR3: CASSEWAGGKQYF
size: NA; D: NA; V: TRBV19; J: TRBJ1-3; DNA: TGTGCCAGTAGGGCCGGGACAACCTCTGGAAACACCATATATTTT; CDR3: CASRAGTTSGNTIYF
size: NA; D: NA; V: TRBV11-2; J: TRBJ1-1; DNA: TGTGCCAGCAGCTTATGGAGGGGTAACACTGAAGCTTTCTTT; CDR3: CASSLWRGNTEAFF
size: NA; D: NA; V: TRBV11-3; J: TRBJ2-3; DNA: TGTGCCAGCAGCTTAGCCCCGGGGCGCCCCACAGATACGCAGTATTTT; CDR3: CASSLAPGRPTDTQYF
size: NA; D: TRBD1; V: TRBV5-4; J: TRBJ2-3; DNA: TGTGCCAGCAGCAAAGCGACAGGGTCCTACACAGATACGCAGTATTTT; CDR3: CASSKATGSYTDTQYF